This note documents a single T cell receptor (beta chain) sequence. What it binds is unknown. Libraries were prepared by immunoSEQ multiplex PCR; TCRdb keeps only in-frame clonotypes and omits some of them. The sample carries 71,000 or so clones, approximately 80% recorded once. The V and J ends lost 11 bases and 3 bases, in that order; junction bases with no gene match: 8. From germline, CDR1 is ENHRY and CDR2 SYGVKD. This CDR3 contains 13 residues. The source of the sample is a study of glioma-infiltrating T cells after dendritic cell vaccination. Study information: The vaccine used monocyte-derived dendritic cells pulsed overnight with autologous tumor lysate. At biweekly intervals, patients got three intradermal dendritic cell vaccine injections.

The study's findings and limits: No direct clonality-survival link was found; a diverse polyclonal response may matter. Few patients contributed both blood and tumor specimens.

This receptor was obtained from a human donor with glioblastoma. V gene TRBV10-3 combines with J gene TRBJ2-3; 7 bases fit TRBD1. Sample: blood, taken before dendritic cell vaccination. In DNA form, the CDR3 reads TGTGCCGCCGGGACAGAAAGTACAGATACGCAGTATTTT. Translating gives CAAGTESTDTQYF.